This passage covers 32 T cell receptor beta chains from one sample sequenced in a study of blood T cell repertoires in COVID-19. Produced via immunoSEQ multiplex PCR; TCRdb's table is partial and in-frame only. The top ten clones hold 2.5% to 3% of a sample with under 300,000 clones, about 76% of them seen once. The sample consisted of peripheral blood. Every receptor here comes from a woman aged 60-70 years with active or convalescent COVID-19.

The rearrangement uses TRBV28 and TRBJ1-4; no clear D. Per the germline V gene, CDR1 is MDHEN and CDR2 is SYDVKM. Trimming shortened V by 0 bases and J by 3 bases, and 11 bases separated the two germline ends. The CDR3 is 16 residues long. The CDR3 loop reads CASSLWVDYSNEKLFF. CDR3 DNA: TGTGCCAGCAGTTTATGGGTTGATTACTCTAATGAAAAACTGTTTTTT.

The chain combines TRBV6-1 with TRBJ2-7; TRBD1 matches at 8 bases. The CDR3 covers 16 residues. From germline, CDR1 is MNHNS and CDR2 SASEGT. The ends lost 0 bases at V and 2 bases at J; junction bases unmatched: 6. CDR3 in DNA: TGTGCCAGCAGTGAAGCGCCGACAGGGGTCACCTACGAGCAGTACTTC. Its protein is CASSEAPTGVTYEQYF.

The chain joins TRBV10-3 to TRBJ1-1; tentatively, D is TRBD1 (6 bases). The V gene's germline CDR1 is ENHRY and CDR2 SYGVKD. Between the trimmed V and J ends, which lost 6 bases and 5 bases, there was a span of 13 bases. CDR3 length equals 13 residues. Here the CDR3 reads CAIRSTGKTEAFF. Here the CDR3 DNA reads TGTGCCATCAGGTCGACAGGTAAAACTGAAGCTTTCTTT.

The rearrangement joins TRBV20-1 to TRBJ1-4, with 7 bases lining up with TRBD1. CDR1 is DFQATT and CDR2 is SNEGSKA in the germline V gene (reference sequence). The CDR3 runs 11 residues. V was pared by 3 bases and J by 13 bases, with 5 bases of the junction left unmatched. In DNA, the CDR3 is TGCAGTGCTAGGCTTACAGGGGCACTGTTTTTT. It encodes CSARLTGALFF.

The chain joins TRBV18 to TRBJ1-1, with D maybe TRBD1 (5 bases). V was trimmed by 3 bases and J by 4 bases, leaving 15 bases between them. Germline assignment: CDR1 KGHSH and CDR2 LQKENI. The CDR3 totals 15 residues. CDR3 loop: CASSPPAGRGTEAFF. The CDR3 DNA reads as TGTGCCAGCTCACCCCCAGCAGGGAGGGGCACTGAAGCTTTCTTT.

J is TRBJ1-4 and V is TRBV2; tentative D call: TRBD1 (5 bases). The CDR3 is 14 amino acids. Per the germline V gene, CDR1 is SNHLY and CDR2 is FYNNEI. Trimming removed 0 bases from V and 7 bases from J, with 9 bases in between. In nucleotides, the CDR3 is TGTGCCAGCAGTGAAGCCGGGGGGTTTGAAAAACTGTTTTTT. This sequence encodes CASSEAGGFEKLFF.

The chain is built from TRBV6-5 and TRBJ2-1; TRBD2 might be the D (6 bases). CDR3 length: 12 residues. The germline V gene has CDR1 MNHEY and CDR2 SVGAGI. V was clipped by 0 bases and J by 14 bases, with 11 bases between them. CDR3 amino acids: CASSYSGGEEFF. CDR3 in DNA: TGTGCCAGCAGTTACTCCGGCGGGGAGGAGTTCTTC.

The chain combines TRBV9 with TRBJ1-1; D may be TRBD1 (5 bases). This CDR3 has 17 amino acids. V was clipped by 3 bases and J by 1 base, with 19 bases between them. Germline assignment: CDR1 SGDLS and CDR2 YYNGEE. The CDR3 DNA follows: TGTGCCAGCAGCGACGCCTCCGGGGGGGGGACGAACACTGAAGCTTTCTTT. This gives the protein CASSDASGGGTNTEAFF.

The CDR3 protein is CASRALGSYEQYF. The CDR3 DNA reads as TGTGCCAGCAGGGCCCTCGGGAGCTACGAGCAGTACTTC. The rearrangement joins TRBV6-5 to TRBJ2-7; tentative D call: TRBD2 (6 bases). With 6 bases removed from V and 3 bases from J, the gap between germline ends came to 12 bases. Looked up from germline, CDR1 is MNHEY and CDR2 is SVGAGI. The CDR3 contains 13 residues.

The chain uses TRBV9 and TRBJ2-1; D is unclear. Germline CDR1 is SGDLS and CDR2 is YYNGEE. Trimming took off 4 bases at V and 6 bases at J, with 11 bases between the two ends. The CDR3 length is 13 residues. As DNA, the CDR3 is TGTGCCAGCAGCTTCAACAGTGGCAATGAGCAGTTCTTC. It codes for CASSFNSGNEQFF.

The chain joins TRBV28 to TRBJ2-1; the match to TRBD1 covers 7 bases. Germline CDR1 reads MDHEN; CDR2 reads SYDVKM. Unmatched junction bases numbered 10, after V lost 5 bases and J lost 6 bases. The CDR3 runs 15 residues. This chain's CDR3 is CASSPLDRAGNEQFF. CDR3 bases: TGTGCCAGCAGTCCCCTCGACAGGGCGGGCAATGAGCAGTTCTTC.

The V gene is TRBV2, the J gene TRBJ2-1, with D possibly TRBD1 on 8 matching bases. This CDR3 contains 17 residues. Trimming removed 2 bases at V and 2 bases at J, with 16 bases between. Germline V gene lookup returns CDR1 SNHLY and CDR2 FYNNEI. Written as DNA, the CDR3 is TGTGCCAGCAGTGAATGGGGGGGACAGGCCCCCTACAATGAGCAGTTCTTC. The encoded protein is CASSEWGGQAPYNEQFF.

The chain uses TRBV14 and TRBJ1-1; no reliable D call. This CDR3 has 12 amino acids. Germline V lookup: CDR1 SGHDN, CDR2 FVKESK. V lost 5 bases and J lost 4, with 8 bases in between. CDR3 residues: CASSVGLTEAFF. Written as DNA, the CDR3 is TGTGCCAGCAGCGTCGGACTCACTGAAGCTTTCTTT.

The chain is built from TRBV4-1 and TRBJ1-5; no firm D call. Germline V gives CDR1 MGHRA, CDR2 YSYEKL. The CDR3 sequence is 15 residues long. Between the trimmed V and J ends, which lost 1 base and 4 bases, there was a span of 11 bases. The CDR3 sequence: CASSQVEGGNQPQHF. The CDR3, as DNA: TGCGCCAGCAGCCAAGTCGAGGGAGGTAATCAGCCCCAGCATTTT.

The rearrangement joins TRBV27 to TRBJ1-5; D is unclear. This CDR3 is 14 amino acids long. V gave up 2 bases and J gave up 7 bases, with 12 bases separating them. The germline V gene encodes CDR1 MNHEY and CDR2 SMNVEV (reference sequence). DNA of the CDR3: TGTGCCAGCAGTTTAAGGGCGGGCCCCCAGCCCCAGCATTTT. As protein: CASSLRAGPQPQHF.

V gene TRBV5-1 combines with J gene TRBJ2-3, with 10 bases fitting TRBD2. V dropped 0 bases and J dropped 2; count of bases not matched to a gene: 6. Germline V lookup: CDR1 SGHRS, CDR2 YFSETQ. CDR3 length: 17 residues. The DNA for the CDR3 is TGCGCCAGCAGCTTGGCCCTAGCGGGGGAGCTCACAGATACGCAGTATTTT. This encodes CASSLALAGELTDTQYF. Looking up the rest from reference TRBV5-1 and TRBJ2-3 gives the full variable domain: KAGVTQTPRYLIKTRGQQVTLSCSPISGHRSVSWYQQTPGQGLQFLFEYFSETQRNKGNFPGRFSGRQFSNSRSEMNVSTLELGDSALYLCASSLALAGELTDTQYFGPGTRLTVL.

The genes are TRBV4-2 and TRBJ1-5, with D maybe TRBD1 (6 bases). Looked up from germline, CDR1 is LGHNA and CDR2 is YNFKEQ. The CDR3 sequence is 15 residues long. V lost 0 bases and J lost 2, with 8 bases in between. The CDR3 coding sequence is TGTGCCAGCAGCCAAGAAGGGGGTCGCAATCAGCCCCAGCATTTT. It translates to CASSQEGGRNQPQHF.

The chain's CDR3 is CASSEAQGDYGYTF. DNA for the CDR3: TGTGCCAGCAGTGAAGCGCAGGGGGACTATGGCTACACCTTC. The chain uses TRBV6-1 and TRBJ1-2; 7 bases match TRBD1. This CDR3 has 14 amino acids. With 0 bases clipped from V and 3 bases from J, the junction kept 1 base outside the gene matches. CDR1 and CDR2 from the germline V gene are MNHNS and SASEGT.

This clone was seen more than once but under ten times. This chain links TRBV7-2 with TRBJ1-3; 7 bases agree with TRBD1. Germline V gives CDR1 SGHTA, CDR2 FQGNSA. Trimming took 1 base from V and 2 from J; bases not matched to a gene: 2. The CDR3 has 15 amino acids. The CDR3 loop reads CASSLVGTAGNTIYF. DNA of the CDR3: TGTGCCAGCAGCTTAGTAGGGACAGCTGGAAACACCATATATTTT. Based on the CDR3 plus reference TRBV7-2 and TRBJ1-3, the full variable domain is GAGVSQSPSNKVTEKGKDVELRCDPISGHTALYWYRQSLGQGLEFLIYFQGNSAPDKSGLPSDRFSAERTGGSVSTLTIQRTQQEDSAVYLCASSLVGTAGNTIYFGEGSWLTVV.

J is TRBJ1-1 and V is TRBV2, with D hard to call. This CDR3 comprises 13 residues. Trimming took 7 bases from V and 1 from J, leaving 10 bases between them. CDR1 is SNHLY, CDR2 FYNNEI, per germline. For the CDR3, the DNA is TGTGCCAGCAAGGCGAGGGAGAACACTGAAGCTTTCTTT. Its translation: CASKARENTEAFF.

Remarks on this clone: Other DNA sequences in this sample translate to the same CDR3. This rearrangement joins TRBV6-1 to TRBJ2-7; tentatively, D is TRBD1 (5 bases). The CDR3 runs 14 residues. Germline lookup yields CDR1 MNHNS and CDR2 SASEGT. The V end lost 1 base, the J end lost 3 bases, and 10 bases lay between the germline ends. Written as DNA, the CDR3 is TGTGCCAGCAGTGAAGGGGGCGGCCGCTACGAGCAGTACTTC. Protein: CASSEGGGRYEQYF.

The chain uses TRBV10-3 and TRBJ1-1; 7 bases fit TRBD1. With V trimmed by 6 bases and J by 3 bases, 7 bases remained unmatched. Germline CDR1 ENHRY, CDR2 SYGVKD. The length of the CDR3 is 14 residues. In DNA, the CDR3 is TGTGCCATCAGAGCTAGGACAGGCGACACTGAAGCTTTCTTT. The encoded protein is CAIRARTGDTEAFF.

The sample holds one count of this clone. The gene calls are TRBV7-2 and TRBJ1-2, with D tentatively TRBD1 (6 bases). The V gene's germline CDR1 is SGHTA and CDR2 FQGNSA. Trimming cost V 2 bases and J 4 bases, with 26 bases left between them. The CDR3 covers 19 residues. The CDR3 nucleotides read TGTGCCAGCAGCTTACCCACTACAGACCCGACAGGCGCGGTCTATGGCTACACCTTC. Protein sequence: CASSLPTTDPTGAVYGYTF. Variable domain in full (rest from reference TRBV7-2 and TRBJ1-2): GAGVSQSPSNKVTEKGKDVELRCDPISGHTALYWYRQSLGQGLEFLIYFQGNSAPDKSGLPSDRFSAERTGGSVSTLTIQRTQQEDSAVYLCASSLPTTDPTGAVYGYTFGSGTRLTVV.

The V call is TRBV7-3, the J call TRBJ2-3; 9 nucleotides align to TRBD2. Germline trimming cut 2 bases from V and 4 bases from J; bases unmatched to any gene: 4. The CDR3 extends over 15 amino acids. The germline V gene has CDR1 SGHTA and CDR2 FQGTGA. The CDR3 here is CASSLLAGTPDTQYF. In nucleotides, the CDR3 is TGTGCCAGCAGCTTACTAGCGGGGACCCCAGATACGCAGTATTTT.

The chain combines TRBV14 with TRBJ1-2; 9 bases align to TRBD1. This CDR3 comprises 15 residues. Trimming cost V 3 bases and J 7 bases; bases outside gene matches: 9. Germline CDR1 is SGHDN and CDR2 is FVKESK. The CDR3 DNA sequence: TGTGCCAGCAGCCACCTGGACAGGGGAGGTGGTGGCTACACCTTC. Translating it yields CASSHLDRGGGGYTF. Full variable domain (outside the CDR3, taken from reference TRBV14 and TRBJ1-2): EAGVTQFPSHSVIEKGQTVTLRCDPISGHDNLYWYRRVMGKEIKFLLHFVKESKQDESGMPNNRFLAERTGGTYSTLKVQPAELEDSGVYFCASSHLDRGGGGYTFGSGTRLTVV.

The CDR3 loop is CASRGKRGDGYEQYF. CDR3 bases: TGTGCCAGTAGGGGGAAGCGGGGGGACGGCTACGAGCAGTACTTC. V is TRBV19 and J is TRBJ2-7, with 9 nucleotides matching TRBD2. Trimming took 6 bases from V and 3 from J; bases not matched to a gene: 9. Germline lookup yields CDR1 LNHDA and CDR2 SQIVND (reference sequence). The CDR3 contains 15 residues.

The count of this clone is one. The chain has TRBV6-1 and TRBJ2-7; D is ambiguous. The CDR3 spans 13 residues. Germline V gives CDR1 MNHNS, CDR2 SASEGT. Deletions cut 1 base from V and 3 bases from J, with 7 bases between. The DNA for the CDR3 is TGTGCCAGCAGTGAAGTGGGCGTCTACGAGCAGTACTTC. It encodes CASSEVGVYEQYF.

V usage is TRBV3-1 (or the pseudogene TRBV3-2) and J usage is TRBJ1-3; no clear D. Per germline, CDR1 LGHDT and CDR2 YNNKEL (reference sequence). There are 14 residues in the CDR3. Trimming stripped 0 bases from V and 0 bases from J, with 3 bases between. CDR3 protein: CASSQDISGNTIYF. CDR3 bases: TGTGCCAGCAGCCAAGATATCTCTGGAAACACCATATATTTT.

The chain carries TRBV3-1 (or the pseudogene TRBV3-2) and TRBJ1-2; 7 bases match TRBD1. CDR1 and CDR2 (germline): LGHDT, YNNKEL (reference sequence). V was pared by 0 bases and J by 4 bases, with 14 bases of the junction left unmatched. The length of the CDR3 is 18 residues. This CDR3 reads CASSQDLPTQDRFYGYTF. The CDR3 DNA sequence: TGTGCCAGCAGCCAAGATCTTCCGACCCAGGACAGGTTCTATGGCTACACCTTC.

The chain couples TRBV6-6 to TRBJ2-1, with 14 nucleotides matching TRBD2. The germline V gene encodes CDR1 MNHNY and CDR2 SVGAGI (reference sequence). The CDR3 totals 19 residues. Trimming cost V 5 bases and J 8 bases; bases outside gene matches: 17. Here the CDR3 reads CASSLRTSGGTRSIDEQFF. The CDR3 DNA reads as TGTGCCAGCAGTCTCCGGACTAGCGGGGGGACCAGAAGCATCGATGAGCAGTTCTTC.

The chain recombines TRBV4-2 with TRBJ2-7; tentative D call: TRBD1 (6 bases). The V and J ends lost 0 bases and 7 bases respectively, with 16 bases between them. The CDR3 totals 15 residues. CDR1 is LGHNA, CDR2 YNFKEQ, per germline. The CDR3 DNA reads TGTGCCAGCAGCCAAGACTTGTCTACCCAGGGGGAGCAGTACTTC. Translating gives CASSQDLSTQGEQYF.

This chain links TRBV19 with TRBJ1-4, with 12 bases lining up with TRBD1. This CDR3 has 13 amino acids. V shed 7 bases and J 10 bases; nucleotides not matched to a gene: 4. Germline-derived CDR1 and CDR2 are LNHDA and SQIVND (reference sequence). The CDR3: CASKGQGAGKLFF. Written as DNA, the CDR3 is TGTGCCAGTAAGGGACAGGGGGCAGGAAAACTGTTTTTT.